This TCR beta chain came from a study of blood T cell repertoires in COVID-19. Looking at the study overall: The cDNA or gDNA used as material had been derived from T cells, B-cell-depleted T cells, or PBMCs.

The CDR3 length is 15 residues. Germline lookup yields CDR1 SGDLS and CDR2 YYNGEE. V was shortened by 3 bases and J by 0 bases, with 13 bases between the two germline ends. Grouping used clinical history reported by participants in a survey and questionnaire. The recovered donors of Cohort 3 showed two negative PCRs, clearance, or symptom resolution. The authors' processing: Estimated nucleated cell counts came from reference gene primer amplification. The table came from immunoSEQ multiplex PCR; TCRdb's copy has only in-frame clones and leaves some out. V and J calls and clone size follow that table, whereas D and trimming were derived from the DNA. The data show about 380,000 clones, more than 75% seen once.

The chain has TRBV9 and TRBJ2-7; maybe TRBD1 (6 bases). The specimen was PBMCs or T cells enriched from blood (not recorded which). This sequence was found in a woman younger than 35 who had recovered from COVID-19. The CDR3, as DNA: TGTGCCAGCAGCGAATGGGACACTAGCTCCTACGAGCAGTACTTC. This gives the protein CASSEWDTSSYEQYF.